The clone carrying this T cell receptor (beta chain) was detected a few times. Its antigen is still unknown. This entry belongs to a study of regulatory T cells in long-lasting Graves disease. Study findings and constraints: Under persistent disease, TRBV28, TRBJ1-2 and TRBJ2-5 were used preferentially.

Construction of TCR beta libraries relied on iRepertoire HTBI primers and on Arm-PCR targeting CDR3 regions. TCRdb re-called the multiplex PCR reads with MiXCR, one entry per CDR3 protein. This table has about 540,000 distinct CDR3 sequences, roughly 14% appearing once. The CDR3 is 15 residues long. The germline CDR1 and CDR2 sequences are DFQATT and SNEGSKA (reference sequence). Trimming at V came to 0 bases and at J to 8 bases, leaving 12 bases not matched to a gene. This sample's time point: newly diagnosed GD, antithyroid drugs for less than 3 months. The TCR library was made from RNA that had been extracted from PBMCs in TRIzol. This sample was also put to use in a study of T cells in Graves' hyperthyroidism and ophthalmopathy.

Specimen: peripheral blood mononuclear cells (PBMCs), collected at new diagnosis, from a patient treated with antithyroid drugs. The clonotype was recovered from a young man with Graves disease. The V and J genes are TRBV20-1 and TRBJ1-1; 7 positions agree with TRBD1. The CDR3 nucleotides read TGCAGTGCTAGAGAGGGCAGGGGGTACTCTACGGAAGCTTTCTTT. It translates to CSAREGRGYSTEAFF.